Each of the 10 T cell receptor beta chains below was sequenced from the same sample in a study of cytomegalovirus exposure and HLA in healthy donors. Sequencing was performed with immunoSEQ multiplex PCR; in TCRdb, only in-frame clones are kept and a portion is missing. The sample lists approximately 200,000 clones; about 81% were seen once. The sample comprised PBMCs. All receptors come from a woman under 40 in good health and CMV-seronegative.

The rearrangement uses TRBV6-1 and TRBJ1-5; 8 bases match TRBD1. Germline V gives CDR1 MNHNS, CDR2 SASEGT. The CDR3 consists of 15 residues. J gave up 4 bases and V 6 bases, and 8 bases lay outside the gene matches. The CDR3 DNA reads as TGTGCCAGCAGGATCGGACAGGGCCGAAATCAGCCCCAGCATTTT. Its protein is CASRIGQGRNQPQHF.

The chain links TRBV6-1 to TRBJ2-1; 7 nucleotides agree with TRBD2. CDR3 length equals 15 residues. Trimming removed 11 bases from V and 3 bases from J; junction bases left unmatched: 13. Germline V lookup: CDR1 MNHNS, CDR2 SASEGT. CDR3 residues: CAPPRSGTNYNEQFF. CDR3 bases: TGTGCCCCCCCACGATCGGGGACTAACTACAATGAGCAGTTCTTC.

The chain employs TRBV2 and TRBJ1-2; D might be TRBD1 (6 bases). Germline loops: CDR1 SNHLY, CDR2 FYNNEI. V shed 10 bases and J shed 3 bases, with 24 bases lying between them. The CDR3 extends over 16 amino acids. The CDR3 coding sequence is TGTGCCAACACCAGAGGACAGTTGTCAAGCGACTATGGCTACACCTTC. It encodes CANTRGQLSSDYGYTF.

The chain links TRBV6-5 to TRBJ2-7; 9 nucleotides match TRBD2. With 4 bases clipped from V and 3 bases from J, the junction kept 7 bases outside the gene matches. The CDR3 is made up of 15 amino acids. The V gene's germline CDR1 is MNHEY and CDR2 SVGAGI. The CDR3 DNA sequence: TGTGCCAGCAGTTCCCTGGGTAGCGGGGGCTACGAGCAGTACTTC. Residues: CASSSLGSGGYEQYF.

The chain recombines TRBV15 with TRBJ1-4; no clear D. The CDR3 is made up of 15 amino acids. The V and J ends lost 5 bases and 0 bases respectively, with 10 bases between them. Germline lookup yields CDR1 LNHNV and CDR2 YYDKDF (reference sequence). The CDR3 spells CATSSSPSTNEKLFF. CDR3 sequence (DNA): TGTGCCACCAGCTCCTCCCCTTCAACTAATGAAAAACTGTTTTTT.

CDR3: CASSEATSGTQETQYF. The CDR3 DNA reads TGCGCCAGCAGTGAGGCGACTAGCGGGACTCAAGAGACCCAGTACTTC. The chain carries TRBV10-2 and TRBJ2-5; 11 nucleotides align to TRBD2. This CDR3 has 16 amino acids. The V segment lost 2 bases and the J segment 2 bases; nucleotides outside the gene matches: 4. The V gene's germline CDR1 is WSHSY and CDR2 SAAADI.

This chain joins TRBV9 and TRBJ2-7; possible D gene TRBD1, 7 bases. Trimming left V 3 bases short and J 7 bases short, with 26 bases between. The CDR3 loop spans 17 amino acids. Germline V gene data show CDR1 as SGDLS and CDR2 as YYNGEE. The DNA of the CDR3 is TGTGCCAGCAGCGCCGCGGGGAATCGACAGGGATTCGAAGAGCAGTACTTC. This gives the protein CASSAAGNRQGFEEQYF.

CDR3: CAWSVISGGSGYTF. The CDR3 nucleotides read TGTGCCTGGAGTGTAATCTCGGGGGGGAGTGGCTACACCTTC. The V and J genes are TRBV30 and TRBJ1-2; a possible D gene is TRBD1 (5 bases). The CDR3 contains 14 residues. V was trimmed by 0 bases and J by 7 bases, leaving 15 bases between them. Germline CDR1 reads GTSNPN; CDR2 reads SVGIG (reference sequence).

The chain combines TRBV6-5 with TRBJ2-1; 7 bases match TRBD2. This CDR3 region has 14 residues. J gave up 10 bases and V 6 bases, and 12 bases lay outside the gene matches. CDR1 MNHEY and CDR2 SVGAGI come from the germline V gene. The CDR3 is CASRGDYLLREQFF. CDR3 DNA sequence: TGTGCCAGCAGGGGGGACTACCTGCTCCGGGAGCAGTTCTTC.

The chain couples TRBV5-1 to TRBJ1-2; D gene uncertain. This CDR3 has 14 residues. V was pared by 4 bases and J by 2 bases, with 12 bases between. Per germline, CDR1 SGHRS and CDR2 YFSETQ. The CDR3 nucleotides read TGCGCCAGCAGCCGGGTTAGTCCCAACTATGGCTACACCTTC. It translates to CASSRVSPNYGYTF.